This passage covers 3 T cell receptor beta chains from one sample sequenced in a study of cytomegalovirus exposure and HLA in healthy donors. Some clones are missing from TCRdb's copy, which holds only in-frame ones; the method was immunoSEQ multiplex PCR. The sample has about 360,000 clones, 80% to 90% seen once; the top ten hold around 0.8%. The sequencing input was PBMCs. The receptors stem from a woman between 18 and 29 years old in good health and CMV-seronegative.

The V and J genes are TRBV2 and TRBJ2-3; D is possibly TRBD1 (6 bases). The germline V gene encodes CDR1 SNHLY and CDR2 FYNNEI. The CDR3 spans 14 residues. The V end was cut by 2 bases, the J end by 3 bases, with 9 bases between. CDR3 sequence: CASSEQGITDTQYF. DNA for the CDR3: TGTGCCAGCAGTGAACAGGGGATAACAGATACGCAGTATTTT.

This sequence joins TRBV27 and TRBJ2-3; TRBD2 aligns across 10 bases. Per germline, CDR1 MNHEY and CDR2 SMNVEV (reference sequence). CDR3 length equals 14 residues. V trimming: 5 bases; J trimming: 10 bases; junction bases outside the gene matches: 9. The CDR3 nucleotides read TGTGCCAGCAGTGATAGCGGGAGGCCGCGCTCGCAGTATTTT. It yields the protein CASSDSGRPRSQYF.

This clone was observed a single time. The chain combines TRBV6-6 with TRBJ2-5, with 7 bases lining up with TRBD1. The germline V gene encodes CDR1 MNHNY and CDR2 SVGAGI (reference sequence). The V segment lost 2 bases and the J segment 4 bases; nucleotides outside the gene matches: 4. The CDR3 runs to 14 residues. Here the CDR3 reads CASSYPAGGETQYF. The CDR3 bases are TGTGCCAGCAGTTACCCGGCAGGGGGAGAGACCCAGTACTTC.